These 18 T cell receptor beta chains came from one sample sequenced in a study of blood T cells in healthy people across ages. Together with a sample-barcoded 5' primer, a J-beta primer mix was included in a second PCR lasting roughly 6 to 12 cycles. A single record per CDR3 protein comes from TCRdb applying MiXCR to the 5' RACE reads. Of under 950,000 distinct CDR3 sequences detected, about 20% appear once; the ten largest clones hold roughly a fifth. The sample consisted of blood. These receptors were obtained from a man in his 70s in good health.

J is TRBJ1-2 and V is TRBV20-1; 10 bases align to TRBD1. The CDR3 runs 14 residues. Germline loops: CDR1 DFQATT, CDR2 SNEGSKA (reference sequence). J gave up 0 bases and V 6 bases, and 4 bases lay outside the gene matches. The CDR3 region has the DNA TGCAGTGCGTCCGGGACAGGGGCTAACTATGGCTACACCTTC. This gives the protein CSASGTGANYGYTF.

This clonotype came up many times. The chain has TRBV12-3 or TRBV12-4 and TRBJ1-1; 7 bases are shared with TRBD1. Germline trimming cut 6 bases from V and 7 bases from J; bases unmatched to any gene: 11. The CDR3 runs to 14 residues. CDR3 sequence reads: CASSPPTGDNEAFF. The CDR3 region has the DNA TGTGCCAGCAGCCCACCTACAGGGGATAATGAAGCTTTCTTT.

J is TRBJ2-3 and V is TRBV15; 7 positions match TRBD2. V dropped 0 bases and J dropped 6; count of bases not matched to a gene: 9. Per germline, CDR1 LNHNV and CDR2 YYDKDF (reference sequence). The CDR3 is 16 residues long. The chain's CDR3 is CATSRDRGVGLDTQYF. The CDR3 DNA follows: TGTGCCACCAGCAGAGATCGGGGGGTAGGGTTGGATACGCAGTATTTT.

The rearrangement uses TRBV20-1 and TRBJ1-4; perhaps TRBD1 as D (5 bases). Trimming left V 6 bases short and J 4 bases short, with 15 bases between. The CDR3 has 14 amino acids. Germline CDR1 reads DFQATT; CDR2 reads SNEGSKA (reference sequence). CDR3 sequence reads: CSAPPGGNNEKLFF. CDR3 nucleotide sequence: TGCAGTGCCCCCCCTGGGGGGAATAATGAAAAACTGTTTTTT.

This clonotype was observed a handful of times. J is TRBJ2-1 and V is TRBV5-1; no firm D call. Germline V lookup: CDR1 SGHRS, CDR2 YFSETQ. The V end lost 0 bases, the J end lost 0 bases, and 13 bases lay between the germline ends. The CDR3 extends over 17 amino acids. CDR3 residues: CASSLGPAFFSYNEQFF. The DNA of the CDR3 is TGCGCCAGCAGCTTGGGACCGGCTTTCTTCTCCTACAATGAGCAGTTCTTC.

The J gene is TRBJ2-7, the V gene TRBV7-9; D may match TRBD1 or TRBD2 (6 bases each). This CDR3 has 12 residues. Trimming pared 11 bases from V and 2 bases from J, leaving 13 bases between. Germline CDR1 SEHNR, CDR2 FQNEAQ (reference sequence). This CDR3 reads CALEGDAYEQYF. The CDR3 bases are TGTGCCCTGGAGGGGGATGCCTACGAGCAGTACTTC.

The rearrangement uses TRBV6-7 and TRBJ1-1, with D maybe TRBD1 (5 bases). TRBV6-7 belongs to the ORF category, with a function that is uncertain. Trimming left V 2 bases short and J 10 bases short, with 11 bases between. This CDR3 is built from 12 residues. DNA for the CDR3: TGTGCCAGCAGTTACGTGCGGGGGACAGCTTTCTTT. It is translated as CASSYVRGTAFF.

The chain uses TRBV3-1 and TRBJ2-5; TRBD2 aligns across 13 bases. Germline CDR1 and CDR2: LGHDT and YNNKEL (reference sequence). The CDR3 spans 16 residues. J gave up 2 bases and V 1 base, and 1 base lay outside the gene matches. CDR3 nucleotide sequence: TGTGCCAGCAGCCAAGGGACTAGCGGGGGACAAGAGACCCAGTACTTC. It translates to CASSQGTSGGQETQYF.

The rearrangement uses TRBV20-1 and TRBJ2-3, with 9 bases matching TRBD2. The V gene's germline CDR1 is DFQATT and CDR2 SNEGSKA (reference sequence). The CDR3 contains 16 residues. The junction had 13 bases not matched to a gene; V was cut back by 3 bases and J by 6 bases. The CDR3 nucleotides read TGCAGTGCTAGGACTAGCGGAACACTTTTTGGGGATACGCAGTATTTT. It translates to CSARTSGTLFGDTQYF.

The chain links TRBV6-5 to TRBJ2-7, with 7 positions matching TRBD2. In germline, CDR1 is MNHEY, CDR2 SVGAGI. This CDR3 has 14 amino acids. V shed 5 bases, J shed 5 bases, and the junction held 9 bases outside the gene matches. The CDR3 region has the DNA TGTGCCAGCAGTCCACCGGGACTAACCCACGAGCAGTACTTC. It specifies CASSPPGLTHEQYF.

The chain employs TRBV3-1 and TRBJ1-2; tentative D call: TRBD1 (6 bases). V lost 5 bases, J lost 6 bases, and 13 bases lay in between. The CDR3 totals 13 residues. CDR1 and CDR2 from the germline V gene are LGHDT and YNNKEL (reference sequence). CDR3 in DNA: TGTGCCAGCAGCTCTCGGACAGTCAATGGCTACACCTTC. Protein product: CASSSRTVNGYTF.

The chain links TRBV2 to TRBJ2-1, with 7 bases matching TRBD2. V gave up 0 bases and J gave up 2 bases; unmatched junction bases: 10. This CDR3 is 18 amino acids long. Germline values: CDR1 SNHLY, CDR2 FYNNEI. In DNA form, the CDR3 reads TGTGCCAGCAGTGAAGCGCTTCAGTCTAGCGGTCCCTACAATGAGCAGTTCTTC. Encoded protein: CASSEALQSSGPYNEQFF.

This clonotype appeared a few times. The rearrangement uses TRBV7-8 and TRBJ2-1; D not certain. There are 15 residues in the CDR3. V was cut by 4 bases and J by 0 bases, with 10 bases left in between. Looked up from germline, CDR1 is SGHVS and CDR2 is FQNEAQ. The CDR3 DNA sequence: TGTGCCAGCAGCTCAGACATCCGCTCCTACAATGAGCAGTTCTTC. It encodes CASSSDIRSYNEQFF.

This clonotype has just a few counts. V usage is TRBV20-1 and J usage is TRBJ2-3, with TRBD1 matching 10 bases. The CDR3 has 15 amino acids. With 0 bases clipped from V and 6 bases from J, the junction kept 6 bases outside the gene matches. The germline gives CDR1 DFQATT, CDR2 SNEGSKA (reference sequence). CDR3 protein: CSARDPGTGDDTQYF. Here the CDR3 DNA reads TGCAGTGCTAGAGACCCCGGGACAGGGGATGATACGCAGTATTTT.

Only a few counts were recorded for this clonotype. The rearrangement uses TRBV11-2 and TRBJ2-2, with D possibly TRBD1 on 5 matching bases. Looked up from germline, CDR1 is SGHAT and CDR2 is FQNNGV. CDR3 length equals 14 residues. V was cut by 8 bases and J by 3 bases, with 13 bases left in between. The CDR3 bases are TGTGCCAGCCTCCCGACAGTGGACACCGGGGAGCTGTTTTTT. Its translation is CASLPTVDTGELFF. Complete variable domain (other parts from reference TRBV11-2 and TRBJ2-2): EAGVAQSPRYKIIEKRQSVAFWCNPISGHATLYWYQQILGQGPKLLIQFQNNGVVDDSQLPKDRFSAERLKGVDSTLKIQPAKLEDSAVYLCASLPTVDTGELFFGEGSRLTVL.

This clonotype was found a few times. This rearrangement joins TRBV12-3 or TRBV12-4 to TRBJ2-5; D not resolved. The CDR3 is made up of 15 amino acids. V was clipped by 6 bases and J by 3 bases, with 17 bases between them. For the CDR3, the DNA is TGTGCCAGCAGGGGAACCGGGCAGACAAAAGAGACCCAGTACTTC. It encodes CASRGTGQTKETQYF.

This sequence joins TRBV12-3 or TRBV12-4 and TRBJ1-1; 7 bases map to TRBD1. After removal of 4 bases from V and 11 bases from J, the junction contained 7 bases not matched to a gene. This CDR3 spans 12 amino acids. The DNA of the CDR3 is TGTGCCAGCAGTTGGGGTGACAGGGAGGCTTTCTTT. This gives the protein CASSWGDREAFF.

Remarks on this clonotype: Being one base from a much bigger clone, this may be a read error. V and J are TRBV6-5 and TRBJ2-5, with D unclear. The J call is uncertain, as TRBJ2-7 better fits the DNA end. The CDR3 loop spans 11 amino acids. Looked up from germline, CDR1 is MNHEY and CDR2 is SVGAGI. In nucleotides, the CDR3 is TGTGCCAGCAGCGCCGCCTACGAGCAGTACTTC. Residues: CASSAAYEQYF.